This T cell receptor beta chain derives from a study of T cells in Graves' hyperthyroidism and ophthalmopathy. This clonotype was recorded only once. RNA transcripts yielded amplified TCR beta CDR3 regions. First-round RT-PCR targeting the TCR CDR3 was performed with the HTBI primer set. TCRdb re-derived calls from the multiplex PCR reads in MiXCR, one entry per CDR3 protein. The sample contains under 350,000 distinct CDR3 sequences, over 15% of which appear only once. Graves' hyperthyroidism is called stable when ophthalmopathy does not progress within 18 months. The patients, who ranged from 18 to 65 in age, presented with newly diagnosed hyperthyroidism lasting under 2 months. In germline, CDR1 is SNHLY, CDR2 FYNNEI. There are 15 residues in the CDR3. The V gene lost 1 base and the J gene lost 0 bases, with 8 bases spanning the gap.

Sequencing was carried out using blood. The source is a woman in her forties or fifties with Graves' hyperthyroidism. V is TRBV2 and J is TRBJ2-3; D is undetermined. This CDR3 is CASSEGPPSTDTQYF. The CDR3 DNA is TGTGCCAGCAGTGAAGGCCCACCGAGCACAGATACGCAGTATTTT.